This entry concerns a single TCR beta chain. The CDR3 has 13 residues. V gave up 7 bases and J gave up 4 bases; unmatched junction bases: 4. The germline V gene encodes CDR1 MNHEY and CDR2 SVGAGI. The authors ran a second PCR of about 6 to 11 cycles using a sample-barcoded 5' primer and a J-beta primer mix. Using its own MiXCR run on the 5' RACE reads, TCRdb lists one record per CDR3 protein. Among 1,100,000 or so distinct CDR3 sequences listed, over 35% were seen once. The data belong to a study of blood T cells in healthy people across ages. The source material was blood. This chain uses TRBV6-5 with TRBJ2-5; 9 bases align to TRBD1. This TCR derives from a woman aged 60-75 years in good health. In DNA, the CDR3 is TGTGCCAGCACCCGGACAGGGGCAGAGACCCAGTACTTC. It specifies CASTRTGAETQYF.